This T cell receptor beta chain was captured in a study of early T cells in non-severe SARS-CoV-2 infection. Study background: Bulk RNA taken from unsorted whole blood was sequenced, leaving chains unpaired. General observations from the study: VDJdb-based matching was biased toward anti-spike CD8 responses and missed private and CD4 specificities.

This clonotype was detected a few times. The antigen is unknown. The V gene's germline CDR1 is SGHTA and CDR2 FQGNSA. Trimming cost V 5 bases and J 10 bases; bases outside gene matches: 8. CDR3 length: 13 residues. Individual cDNA molecules received unique molecular identifiers during library preparation. One entry per CDR3 protein results from TCRdb running MiXCR on the 5' RACE reads. Of tens of thousands of distinct CDR3 sequences in the sample, over 8% were seen once. V is TRBV7-2 and J is TRBJ2-1, with 7 bases matching TRBD1. Sequenced input: whole blood. The sequence derives from an adult who was a healthcare worker with PCR-confirmed SARS-CoV-2 infection or an uninfected control (not recorded which). CDR3 protein: CASSREGAREQFF. The CDR3, as DNA: TGTGCCAGCAGCAGAGAGGGGGCCCGCGAGCAGTTCTTC. Full variable domain (missing parts from reference TRBV7-2 and TRBJ2-1): GAGVSQSPSNKVTEKGKDVELRCDPISGHTALYWYRQSLGQGLEFLIYFQGNSAPDKSGLPSDRFSAERTGGSVSTLTIQRTQQEDSAVYLCASSREGAREQFFGPGTRLTVL.